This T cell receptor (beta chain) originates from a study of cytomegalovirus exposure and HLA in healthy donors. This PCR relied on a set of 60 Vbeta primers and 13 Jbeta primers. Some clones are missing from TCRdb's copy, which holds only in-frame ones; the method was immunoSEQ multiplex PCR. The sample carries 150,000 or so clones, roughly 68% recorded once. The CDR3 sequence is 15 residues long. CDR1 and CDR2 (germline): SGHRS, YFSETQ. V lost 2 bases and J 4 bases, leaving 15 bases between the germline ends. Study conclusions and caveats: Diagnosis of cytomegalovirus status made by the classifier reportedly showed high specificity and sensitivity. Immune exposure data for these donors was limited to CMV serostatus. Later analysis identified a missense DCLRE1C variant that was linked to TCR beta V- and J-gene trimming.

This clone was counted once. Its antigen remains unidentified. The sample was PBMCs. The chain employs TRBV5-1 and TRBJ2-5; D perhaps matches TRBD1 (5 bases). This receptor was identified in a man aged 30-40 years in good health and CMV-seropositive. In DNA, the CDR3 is TGCGCCAGCAGCTTTGCGCAGGGTATTGGAGAGACCCAGTACTTC. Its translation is CASSFAQGIGETQYF.